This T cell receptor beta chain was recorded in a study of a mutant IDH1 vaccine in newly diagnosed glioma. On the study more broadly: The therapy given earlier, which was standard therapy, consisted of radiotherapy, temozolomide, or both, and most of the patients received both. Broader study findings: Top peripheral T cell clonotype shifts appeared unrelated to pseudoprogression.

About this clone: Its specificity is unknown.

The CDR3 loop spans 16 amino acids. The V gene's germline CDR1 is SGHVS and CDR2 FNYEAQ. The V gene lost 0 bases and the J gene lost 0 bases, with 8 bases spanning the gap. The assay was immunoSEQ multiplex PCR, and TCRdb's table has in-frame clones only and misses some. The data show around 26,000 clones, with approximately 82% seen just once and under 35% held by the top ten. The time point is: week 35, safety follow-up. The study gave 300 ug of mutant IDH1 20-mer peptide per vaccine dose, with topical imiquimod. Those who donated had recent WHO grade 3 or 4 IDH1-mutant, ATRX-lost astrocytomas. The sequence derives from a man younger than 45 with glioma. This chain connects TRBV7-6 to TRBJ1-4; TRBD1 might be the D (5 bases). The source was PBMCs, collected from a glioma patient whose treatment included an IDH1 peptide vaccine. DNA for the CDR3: TGTGCCAGCAGCTTAGCGGGGGGAGCAACTAATGAAAAACTGTTTTTT. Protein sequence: CASSLAGGATNEKLFF.